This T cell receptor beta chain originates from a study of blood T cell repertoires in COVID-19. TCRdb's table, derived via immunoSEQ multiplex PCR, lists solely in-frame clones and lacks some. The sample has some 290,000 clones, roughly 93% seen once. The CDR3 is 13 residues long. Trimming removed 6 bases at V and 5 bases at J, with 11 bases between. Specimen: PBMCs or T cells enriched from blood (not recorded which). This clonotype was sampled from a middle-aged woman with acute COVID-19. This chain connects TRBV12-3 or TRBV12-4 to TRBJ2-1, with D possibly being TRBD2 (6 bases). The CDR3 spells CASRAAGNNEQFF. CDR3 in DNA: TGTGCCAGCAGGGCTGCGGGGAACAATGAGCAGTTCTTC.